This T cell receptor (beta chain) came from a study of cytomegalovirus exposure and HLA in healthy donors. Study-level points and caveats: Rare TCR sequences dominated, though some public TCRs recurred in many donors.

The donors belonged to the approximately 120-subject validation cohort, separate from the roughly 650-subject first cohort. Sequencing used immunoSEQ multiplex PCR; TCRdb keeps in-frame clones, though not all of them. The table lists about 140,000 clones, about nine tenths of them singletons, with 2.5% to 3.5% in the top ten. The trim removed 1 base at V and 5 bases at J, leaving 4 bases unmatched. Germline V gene data show CDR1 as SGHVS and CDR2 as FQNEAQ. CDR3 size: 15 residues. As regards this clone: Its antigen remains unknown.

The chain recombines TRBV7-8 with TRBJ2-5, with 10 bases that match TRBD2. The source is a man in his late teens or twenties in good health and CMV-seronegative. The sample consisted of PBMCs. The CDR3 DNA reads as TGTGCCAGCAGCTTAGTAGCGGGAGGTGGGGAGACCCAGTACTTC. Residues: CASSLVAGGGETQYF.